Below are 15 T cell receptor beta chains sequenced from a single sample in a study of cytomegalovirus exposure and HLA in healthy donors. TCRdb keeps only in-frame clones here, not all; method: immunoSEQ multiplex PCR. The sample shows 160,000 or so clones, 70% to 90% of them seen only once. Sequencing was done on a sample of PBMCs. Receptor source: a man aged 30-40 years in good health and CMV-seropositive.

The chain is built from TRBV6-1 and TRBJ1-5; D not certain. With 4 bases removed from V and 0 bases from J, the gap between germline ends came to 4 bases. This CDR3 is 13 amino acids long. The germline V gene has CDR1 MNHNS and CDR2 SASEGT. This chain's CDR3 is CASSVNSNQPQHF. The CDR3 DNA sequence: TGTGCCAGCAGTGTAAATAGCAATCAGCCCCAGCATTTT.

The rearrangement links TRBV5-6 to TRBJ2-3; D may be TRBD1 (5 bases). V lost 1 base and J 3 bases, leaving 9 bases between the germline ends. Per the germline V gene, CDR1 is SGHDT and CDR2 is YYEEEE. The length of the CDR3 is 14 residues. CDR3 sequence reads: CASSLKQGTDTQYF. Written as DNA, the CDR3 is TGTGCCAGCAGCTTGAAGCAGGGTACAGATACGCAGTATTTT.

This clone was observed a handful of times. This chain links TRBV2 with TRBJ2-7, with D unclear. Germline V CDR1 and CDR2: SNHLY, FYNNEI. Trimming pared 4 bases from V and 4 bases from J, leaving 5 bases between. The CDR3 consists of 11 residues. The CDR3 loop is CASSGSYEQYF. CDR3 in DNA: TGTGCCAGCAGTGGCAGTTACGAGCAGTACTTC.

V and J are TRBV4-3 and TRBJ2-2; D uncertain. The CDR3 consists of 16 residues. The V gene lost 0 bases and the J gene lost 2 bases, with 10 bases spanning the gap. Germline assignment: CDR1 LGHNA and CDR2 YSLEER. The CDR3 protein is CASSQDISGNTGELFF. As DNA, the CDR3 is TGCGCCAGCAGCCAAGATATTTCGGGTAACACCGGGGAGCTGTTTTTT.

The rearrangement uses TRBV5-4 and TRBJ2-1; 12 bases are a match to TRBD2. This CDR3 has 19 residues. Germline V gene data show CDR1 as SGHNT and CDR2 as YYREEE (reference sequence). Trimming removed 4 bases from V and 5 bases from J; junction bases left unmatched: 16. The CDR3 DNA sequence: TGTGCCAGCAGCCCTGGACTAGCGGGGCTACCCCTGTCCAACAATGAGCAGTTCTTC. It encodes CASSPGLAGLPLSNNEQFF.

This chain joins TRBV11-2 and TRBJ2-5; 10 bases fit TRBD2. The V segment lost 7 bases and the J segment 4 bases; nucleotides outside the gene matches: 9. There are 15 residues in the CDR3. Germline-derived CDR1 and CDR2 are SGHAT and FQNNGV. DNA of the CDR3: TGTGCCAGCACATCTAGCGGGGGACTGGGAGAGACCCAGTACTTC. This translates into CASTSSGGLGETQYF.

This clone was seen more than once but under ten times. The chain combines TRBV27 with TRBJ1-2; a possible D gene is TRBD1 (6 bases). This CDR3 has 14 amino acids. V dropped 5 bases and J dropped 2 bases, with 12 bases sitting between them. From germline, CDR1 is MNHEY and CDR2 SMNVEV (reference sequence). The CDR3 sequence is CASSRVGQNYGYTF. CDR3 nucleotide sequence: TGTGCCAGCAGTAGAGTAGGACAGAACTATGGCTACACCTTC.

The CDR3 DNA reads as TGTGCCAGCAGTTACGACAGTTACTCCTACGAGCAGTACTTC. Translation gives CASSYDSYSYEQYF. The V call is TRBV6-5, the J call TRBJ2-7; D is possibly TRBD1 (5 bases). The germline CDR1 and CDR2 sequences are MNHEY and SVGAGI. V dropped 2 bases and J dropped 0 bases, with 8 bases sitting between them. The CDR3 is made up of 14 amino acids.

CDR3 DNA: TGCGCCAGCAGCCAAGGCGACAGGGTAAGCAATGAGCAGTTCTTC. It is translated as CASSQGDRVSNEQFF. This chain connects TRBV4-1 to TRBJ2-1; 7 nucleotides line up with TRBD1. The CDR3 has 15 residues. Trimming cost V 1 base and J 6 bases; bases outside gene matches: 6. CDR1 is MGHRA, CDR2 YSYEKL, per germline.

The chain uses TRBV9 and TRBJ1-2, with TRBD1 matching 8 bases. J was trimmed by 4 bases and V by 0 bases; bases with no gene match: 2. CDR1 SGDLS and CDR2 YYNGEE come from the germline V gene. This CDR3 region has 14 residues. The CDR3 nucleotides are TGTGCCAGCAGCGTAGTAGGACAGGGCTATGGCTACACCTTC. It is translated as CASSVVGQGYGYTF. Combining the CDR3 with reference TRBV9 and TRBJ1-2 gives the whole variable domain DSGVTQTPKHLITATGQRVTLRCSPRSGDLSVYWYQQSLDQGLQFLIQYYNGEERAKGNILERFSAQQFPDLHSELNLSSLELGDSALYFCASSVVGQGYGYTFGSGTRLTVV.

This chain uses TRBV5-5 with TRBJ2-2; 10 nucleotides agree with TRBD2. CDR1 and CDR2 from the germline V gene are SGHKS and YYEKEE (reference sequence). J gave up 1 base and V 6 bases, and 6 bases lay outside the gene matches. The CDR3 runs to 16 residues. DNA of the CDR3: TGTGCCAGCACTCCCCGGACTAGCGGGAACACCGGGGAGCTGTTTTTT. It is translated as CASTPRTSGNTGELFF.

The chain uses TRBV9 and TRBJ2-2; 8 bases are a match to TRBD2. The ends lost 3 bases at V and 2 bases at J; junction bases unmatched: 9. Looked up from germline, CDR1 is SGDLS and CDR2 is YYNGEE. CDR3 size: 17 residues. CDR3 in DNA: TGTGCCAGCAGCGCAAACCGGGGGGGAATCAACACCGGGGAGCTGTTTTTT. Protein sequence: CASSANRGGINTGELFF.

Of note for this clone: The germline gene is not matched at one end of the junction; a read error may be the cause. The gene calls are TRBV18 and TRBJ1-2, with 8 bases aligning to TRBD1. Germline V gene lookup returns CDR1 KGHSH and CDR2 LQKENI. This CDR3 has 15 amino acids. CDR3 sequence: CASSPQKGQAYGYTF. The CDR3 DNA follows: TGTGCCAGCTCCCCACAGAAGGGACAGGCCTATGGCTACACCTTC.

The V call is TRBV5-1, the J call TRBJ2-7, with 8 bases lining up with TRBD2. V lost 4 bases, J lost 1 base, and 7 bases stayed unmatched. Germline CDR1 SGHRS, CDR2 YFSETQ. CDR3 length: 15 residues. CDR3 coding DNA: TGCGCCAGCAGCATCGGGGGGGGGACATCCTACGAGCAGTACTTC. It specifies CASSIGGGTSYEQYF.

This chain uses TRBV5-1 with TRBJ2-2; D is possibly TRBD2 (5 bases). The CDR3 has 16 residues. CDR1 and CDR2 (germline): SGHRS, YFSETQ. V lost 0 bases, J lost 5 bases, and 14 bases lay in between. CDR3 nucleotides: TGCGCCAGCAGCTTGGGGGCTAGCTTGGGTACCGGGGAGCTGTTTTTT. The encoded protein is CASSLGASLGTGELFF.